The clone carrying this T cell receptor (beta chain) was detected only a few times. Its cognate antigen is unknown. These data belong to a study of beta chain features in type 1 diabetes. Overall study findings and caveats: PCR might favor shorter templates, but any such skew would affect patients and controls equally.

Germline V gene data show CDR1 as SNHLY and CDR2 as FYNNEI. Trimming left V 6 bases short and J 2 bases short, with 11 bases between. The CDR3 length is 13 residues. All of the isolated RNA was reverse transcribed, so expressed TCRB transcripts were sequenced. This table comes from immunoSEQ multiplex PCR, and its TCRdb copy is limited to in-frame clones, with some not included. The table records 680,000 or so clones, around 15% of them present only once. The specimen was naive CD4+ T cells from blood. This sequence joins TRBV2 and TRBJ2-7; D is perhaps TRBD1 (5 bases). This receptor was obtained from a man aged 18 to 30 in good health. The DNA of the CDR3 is TGTGCCAGCAGCTCGACAGTGACCTACGAGCAGTACTTC. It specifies CASSSTVTYEQYF.